This T cell receptor beta chain was captured by sequencing in a study of CD8 T cells in Susac syndrome. A quantity of about 0.5 to 1 ug RNA underwent reverse transcription using random hexamers. An immunoSEQ multiplex PCR generated amplified TCR beta CDR3 products spanning 54 Vbeta and 13 Jbeta. MiXCR, run by TCRdb on the immunoSEQ multiplex PCR reads, gives a single entry per CDR3 protein. The table has about 200,000 distinct CDR3 sequences, roughly 90% seen once. From blood CD8+ and CD4+ T cells, TCR beta sequences were generated. While CD8+ and CD4+ T cells were isolated negatively, TEMRA cells were enriched by FACS. CDR3 length: 12 residues. Germline values: CDR1 DFQATT, CDR2 SNEGSKA (reference sequence). V shed 5 bases and J 7 bases; nucleotides not matched to a gene: 5.

The clonotype originates from a human donor with multiple sclerosis. The chain joins TRBV20-1 to TRBJ1-2; 9 bases are a match to TRBD1. The sample taken for sequencing was CD8+ T cells from PBMCs. This chain's CDR3 is CSALDRGGGYTF. The CDR3 nucleotides read TGCAGTGCTTTGGACAGGGGAGGTGGCTACACCTTC.